These 20 T cell receptor beta chains were all obtained from the same sample, sequenced in a study of cytomegalovirus exposure and HLA in healthy donors. The PCR ran on 60 Vbeta and 13 Jbeta primers. Clones were read by immunoSEQ multiplex PCR, and TCRdb kept only the in-frame ones, dropping some. The sample includes under 250,000 clones, about 80% of them seen just once. Sequencing was carried out using PBMCs. The receptors come from a woman aged 50 to 60 in good health and CMV-seropositive.

This clone was recorded only once. The rearrangement uses TRBV2 and TRBJ2-4; D is perhaps TRBD2 (6 bases). With 5 bases removed from V and 1 base from J, the gap between germline ends came to 6 bases. CDR3 size: 13 residues. Per germline, CDR1 SNHLY and CDR2 FYNNEI. The CDR3 spells CASSRGAKNIQYF. CDR3 bases: TGTGCCAGCAGTCGGGGGGCCAAAAACATTCAGTACTTC.

The CDR3 protein is CASSESPHLSGANVLTF. CDR3 in DNA: TGCGCCAGCAGCGAGTCGCCTCACCTCTCTGGGGCCAACGTCCTGACTTTC. The V gene is TRBV5-1, the J gene TRBJ2-6; D unclear. V shed 4 bases and J shed 0 bases, with 14 bases lying between them. From germline, CDR1 is SGHRS and CDR2 YFSETQ. This CDR3 spans 17 amino acids.

The chain joins TRBV7-2 to TRBJ2-7; D is ambiguous. V was cut by 0 bases and J by 2 bases, with 8 bases left in between. The CDR3 is 14 residues long. Germline values: CDR1 SGHTA, CDR2 FQGNSA. CDR3 amino acids: CASSLASVTYEQYF. The CDR3 nucleotides are TGTGCCAGCAGCTTAGCTTCAGTAACCTACGAGCAGTACTTC.

The chain is built from TRBV4-3 and TRBJ1-2; 7 bases agree with TRBD1. The CDR3 runs 15 residues. V dropped 1 base and J dropped 2; count of bases not matched to a gene: 4. Germline V gene sequence: CDR1 LGHNA, CDR2 YSLEER. The CDR3 is CASSQAGTVNYGYTF. The CDR3 DNA reads as TGCGCCAGCAGCCAAGCCGGGACAGTAAACTATGGCTACACCTTC.

The chain combines TRBV6-1 with TRBJ2-4; D gene uncertain. This CDR3 has 12 amino acids. CDR1 is MNHNS, CDR2 SASEGT, per germline. V gave up 3 bases and J gave up 13 bases, with 13 bases separating them. CDR3 protein: CASSDKYARQYF. The CDR3 bases are TGTGCCAGCAGTGATAAGTACGCGCGCCAGTACTTC.

This clone has more than one count but fewer than ten. This CDR3 is CASSIQANAYNEQFF. In nucleotides, the CDR3 is TGTGCCAGTAGTATTCAGGCGAATGCCTACAATGAGCAGTTCTTC. This chain uses TRBV19 with TRBJ2-1, with D uncertain. Germline V gene data show CDR1 as LNHDA and CDR2 as SQIVND (reference sequence). This CDR3 has 15 residues. V lost 3 bases to trimming and J lost 2 bases, with 11 bases between them.

In its sample, this clone was seen a few times. This rearrangement joins TRBV7-3 to TRBJ1-1; 7 bases align to TRBD1. Germline V lookup: CDR1 SGHTA, CDR2 FQGTGA. This CDR3 has 13 amino acids. Trimming cost V 5 bases and J 4 bases; bases outside gene matches: 4. The CDR3 loop is CASSPTGATEAFF. Written as DNA, the CDR3 is TGTGCCAGCAGCCCAACAGGGGCCACTGAAGCTTTCTTT.

The CDR3 reads CASSLRRVWENSPLHF. CDR3 DNA sequence: TGTGCCAGCAGTTTGAGGAGGGTTTGGGAAAATTCACCCCTCCACTTT. The chain joins TRBV27 to TRBJ1-6; D gene uncertain. Trimming stripped 3 bases from V and 7 bases from J, with 16 bases between. Germline-derived CDR1 and CDR2 are MNHEY and SMNVEV (reference sequence). CDR3 length equals 16 residues.

This sequence joins TRBV7-3 and TRBJ2-1; 7 bases align to TRBD2. Germline CDR1 reads SGHTA; CDR2 reads FQGTGA. The CDR3 extends over 15 amino acids. Trimming at V came to 4 bases and at J to 4 bases, leaving 7 bases not matched to a gene. The CDR3 spells CASSSWGGQYNEQFF. The CDR3 DNA reads as TGTGCCAGCAGCTCCTGGGGGGGTCAATACAATGAGCAGTTCTTC.

The chain combines TRBV7-9 with TRBJ1-1, with a possible D match to TRBD1 (6 bases). The CDR3 has 13 amino acids. The germline V and J ends were trimmed by 3 bases and 5 bases, with 10 bases remaining between them. Germline CDR1 reads SEHNR; CDR2 reads FQNEAQ (reference sequence). In DNA form, the CDR3 reads TGTGCCAGCAGCTTGGGTACAGGGACTGAAGCTTTCTTT. It codes for CASSLGTGTEAFF.

A word on this clone: One end of the junction varies from germline; a read error may be responsible. The V gene is TRBV7-9, the J gene TRBJ1-1; possible D gene TRBD1, 5 bases. The CDR3 is made up of 14 amino acids. The germline V gene has CDR1 SEHNR and CDR2 FQNEAQ (reference sequence). CDR3 in amino acids: CSSSPAGRRTEAFF. CDR3 nucleotide sequence: TGTTCCAGCAGCCCAGCAGGGAGGAGAACTGAAGCTTTCTTT.

The chain joins TRBV6-1 to TRBJ1-5, with a possible D match to TRBD1 (5 bases). Germline V gene lookup returns CDR1 MNHNS and CDR2 SASEGT. This CDR3 is 14 amino acids long. Trimming stripped 7 bases from V and 9 bases from J, with 19 bases between. CDR3 loop: CASTEAGEGRPQHF. The CDR3 DNA reads TGTGCCAGCACCGAAGCGGGGGAGGGGCGGCCCCAGCATTTT.

The CDR3 DNA is TGTGCCAGCAGTTTGGCAGGGTTTAATGAAAAACTGTTTTTT. Translated: CASSLAGFNEKLFF. The chain is built from TRBV6-5 and TRBJ1-4; possible D gene TRBD1, 5 bases. The CDR3 loop spans 14 amino acids. Germline V gene data show CDR1 as MNHEY and CDR2 as SVGAGI. V was clipped by 4 bases and J by 4 bases, with 10 bases between them.

The chain recombines TRBV7-2 with TRBJ2-7; 8 bases map to TRBD1. Germline CDR1 and CDR2: SGHTA and FQGNSA. After removal of 3 bases from V and 4 bases from J, the junction contained 8 bases not matched to a gene. CDR3 size: 15 residues. CDR3 coding DNA: TGTGCCAGCAGCTTTGGGGCCAGGGGGCTTTACGAGCAGTACTTC. This sequence encodes CASSFGARGLYEQYF.

The V call is TRBV15, the J call TRBJ1-3; 7 bases map to TRBD1. Germline lookup yields CDR1 LNHNV and CDR2 YYDKDF (reference sequence). V shed 0 bases, J shed 1 base, and the junction held 9 bases outside the gene matches. This CDR3 spans 18 amino acids. The DNA of the CDR3 is TGTGCCACCAGCAGAGATTTTGGGACAGACAAATCTGGAAACACCATATATTTT. Amino acids: CATSRDFGTDKSGNTIYF.

This clone has more than one count but fewer than ten. The chain is built from TRBV6-6 and TRBJ1-4, with 7 bases matching TRBD1. V was clipped by 7 bases and J by 8 bases; unmatched bases: 10. CDR1 is MNHNY, CDR2 SVGAGI, per germline (reference sequence). The CDR3 length is 14 residues. CDR3 coding DNA: TGTGCCAGCACCATACGACAGGGACAGGAAAAACTGTTTTTT. It encodes CASTIRQGQEKLFF.

The table lists this clone with a few counts. The chain uses TRBV5-1 and TRBJ1-1, with TRBD1 matching over 7 bases. CDR3 size: 15 residues. V was pared by 3 bases and J by 0 bases, with 5 bases of the junction left unmatched. Germline V gene sequence: CDR1 SGHRS, CDR2 YFSETQ. This CDR3 is CASSSDDRVNTEAFF. CDR3 DNA sequence: TGCGCCAGCAGCTCCGACGACAGGGTGAACACTGAAGCTTTCTTT.

V is TRBV6-5 and J is TRBJ1-1; 9 nucleotides line up with TRBD1. Germline CDR1 and CDR2: MNHEY and SVGAGI. V shed 2 bases, J shed 3 bases, and the junction held 4 bases outside the gene matches. The CDR3 spans 15 residues. The CDR3 DNA reads as TGTGCCAGCAGTTACGGGGACAGGGTGGACACTGAAGCTTTCTTT. It codes for CASSYGDRVDTEAFF.

This clone appeared a few times. The chain is built from TRBV6-5 and TRBJ2-3; tentatively, D is TRBD2 (6 bases). V dropped 0 bases and J dropped 8 bases, with 9 bases sitting between them. CDR1 MNHEY and CDR2 SVGAGI come from the germline V gene. The CDR3 sequence is 13 residues long. The CDR3 is CASSYSLGGTQYF. Written as DNA, the CDR3 is TGTGCCAGCAGTTACTCTCTGGGAGGTACGCAGTATTTT.

This sequence joins TRBV12-5 and TRBJ1-1; 7 nucleotides align to TRBD1. The germline V gene has CDR1 LGHNT and CDR2 FRNRAP. This CDR3 is 14 amino acids long. Trimming took 9 bases from V and 0 from J; bases not matched to a gene: 7. The CDR3 DNA follows: TGTGCTAGCGAACCCGGGACAGTGAACACTGAAGCTTTCTTT. Translation: CASEPGTVNTEAFF.